The T cell receptor beta chain under discussion was sequenced for a study of CD8 T cells in ankylosing spondylitis. Study-level points and caveats: In ankylosing spondylitis blood, a motif of seven or eight highly homologous TCR beta variants appeared characteristic.

Of note for this clonotype: Its antigen is currently unknown.

Germline CDR1 and CDR2: DFQATT and SNEGSKA (reference sequence). This CDR3 spans 14 amino acids. Deletions cut 6 bases from V and 6 bases from J, with 20 bases between. From the 5' RACE reads, TCRdb called clonotypes with MiXCR, one entry per CDR3 protein. The sample has about 540,000 distinct CDR3 sequences; about 13% are singletons. The receptor was derived from a male donor with ankylosing spondylitis. The V call is TRBV20-1, the J call TRBJ1-1; D call uncertain. Sequencing was performed on blood, either unsorted or a sorted T cell fraction (not recorded which). The CDR3: CSAPPRGKIPEAFF. In nucleotides, the CDR3 is TGCAGTGCCCCGCCGAGAGGGAAGATTCCTGAAGCTTTCTTT.